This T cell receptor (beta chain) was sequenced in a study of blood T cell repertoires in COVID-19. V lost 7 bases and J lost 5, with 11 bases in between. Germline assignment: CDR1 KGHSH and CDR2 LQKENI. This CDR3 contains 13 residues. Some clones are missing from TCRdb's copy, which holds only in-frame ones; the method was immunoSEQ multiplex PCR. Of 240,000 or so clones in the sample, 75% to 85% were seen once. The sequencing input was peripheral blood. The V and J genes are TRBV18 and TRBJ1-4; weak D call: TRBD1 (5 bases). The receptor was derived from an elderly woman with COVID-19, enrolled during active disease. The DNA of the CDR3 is TGTGCCAGCTGTCGACAGACAAATGAAAAACTGTTTTTT. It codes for CASCRQTNEKLFF.